The 15 T cell receptor beta chains below all came from one sample that was sequenced in a study of blood T cell repertoires in COVID-19. The protocol was immunoSEQ multiplex PCR, while the TCRdb copy is restricted to in-frame clones and leaves out a portion. The sample has 130,000 or so clones, 70% to 80% seen once; the top ten hold roughly 5.1%. Material for sequencing was peripheral blood. The receptors here all came from a woman aged 65 to 85 with COVID-19, enrolled during active disease.

The V gene is TRBV30, the J gene TRBJ1-4, with 8 bases lining up with TRBD1. From germline, CDR1 is GTSNPN and CDR2 SVGIG (reference sequence). V lost 5 bases to trimming and J lost 3 bases; unmatched junction nucleotides: 2. The CDR3 loop spans 13 amino acids. The CDR3 DNA sequence: TGTGCCTGGGGGGACAGGTCTAATGAAAAACTGTTTTTT. Residues: CAWGDRSNEKLFF.

CDR3 amino acids: CASSGRRGRNYGYTF. Here the CDR3 DNA reads TGTGCCAGCAGCGGACGAAGGGGGAGAAACTATGGCTACACCTTC. This chain uses TRBV5-4 with TRBJ1-2, with D possibly matching TRBD1 (6 bases). V shed 4 bases and J shed 2 bases, with 15 bases lying between them. This CDR3 has 15 amino acids. Germline V gene data show CDR1 as SGHNT and CDR2 as YYREEE (reference sequence).

The chain employs TRBV30 and TRBJ2-3, with TRBD1 matching 8 bases. The length of the CDR3 is 15 residues. CDR1 and CDR2 from the germline V gene are GTSNPN and SVGIG (reference sequence). V was pared by 3 bases and J by 1 base, with 6 bases of the junction left unmatched. This chain's CDR3 is CAWRGGTGGTDTQYF. Here the CDR3 DNA reads TGTGCCTGGAGGGGTGGGACAGGAGGCACAGATACGCAGTATTTT.

The chain combines TRBV30 with TRBJ1-5, with no clear D. CDR1 is GTSNPN and CDR2 is SVGIG in the germline V gene (reference sequence). Trimming stripped 3 bases from V and 0 bases from J, with 9 bases between. This CDR3 has 14 residues. The CDR3 here is CAWSRGFSNQPQHF. The CDR3 DNA follows: TGTGCCTGGAGCCGGGGATTTAGCAATCAGCCCCAGCATTTT.

The CDR3 here is CASSLTGGQPQHF. The CDR3, as DNA: TGTGCCAGCAGTCTGACAGGGGGTCAGCCCCAGCATTTT. The V and J genes are TRBV12-3 or TRBV12-4 and TRBJ1-5; the match to TRBD1 covers 9 bases. The V segment lost 5 bases and the J segment 6 bases; nucleotides outside the gene matches: 2. This CDR3 contains 13 residues.

The CDR3: CASSELGTGSNYGYTF. CDR3 bases: TGTGCCAGCAGTGAATTAGGTACAGGCAGTAACTATGGCTACACCTTC. V gene TRBV6-1 combines with J gene TRBJ1-2; a weak D match, TRBD1 (5 bases). V lost 2 bases to trimming and J lost 1 base, with 14 bases between them. This CDR3 has 16 residues. The germline gives CDR1 MNHNS, CDR2 SASEGT.

The V call is TRBV3-1 (or the pseudogene TRBV3-2), the J call TRBJ1-4; 9 bases are a match to TRBD1. Losses at the gene ends were 5 bases for V and 2 bases for J; bases not matched to a gene: 15. Germline values: CDR1 LGHDT, CDR2 YNNKEL (reference sequence). The CDR3 sequence is 19 residues long. DNA of the CDR3: TGTGCCAGCAGCAACCGGGACAGGGCCATCACAAGCACTAATGAAAAACTGTTTTTT. This encodes CASSNRDRAITSTNEKLFF.

The J gene is TRBJ2-1, the V gene TRBV3-1 (or the pseudogene TRBV3-2), with D possibly matching TRBD2 (5 bases). The CDR3 is 17 residues long. Germline V gene sequence: CDR1 LGHDT, CDR2 YNNKEL (reference sequence). Between the trimmed V and J ends, which lost 1 base and 9 bases, there was a span of 22 bases. CDR3 protein: CASSQAVIGMGGREQFF. CDR3 sequence (DNA): TGTGCCAGCAGCCAAGCCGTAATTGGGATGGGCGGGCGTGAGCAGTTCTTC.

The V and J genes are TRBV29-1 and TRBJ2-2; 10 bases fit TRBD2. CDR3 length equals 15 residues. The trim removed 2 bases at V and 4 bases at J, leaving 4 bases unmatched. CDR1 and CDR2 (germline): SQVTM, ANQGSEA. CDR3 sequence (DNA): TGCAGCGTTGAAACTAGCGGGGAAGGCACCGGGGAGCTGTTTTTT. It is translated as CSVETSGEGTGELFF.

This chain uses TRBV9 with TRBJ2-2, with D tentatively TRBD1 (6 bases). Germline CDR1 is SGDLS and CDR2 is YYNGEE. This CDR3 comprises 14 residues. Trimming removed 7 bases from V and 2 bases from J, with 12 bases in between. For the CDR3, the DNA is TGTGCCAGCTCAGGGGCCAAAAACACCGGGGAGCTGTTTTTT. This gives the protein CASSGAKNTGELFF.

The chain is built from TRBV12-3 or TRBV12-4 and TRBJ1-1; 9 bases match TRBD1. This CDR3 has 13 residues. The V segment lost 8 bases and the J segment 6 bases; nucleotides outside the gene matches: 7. CDR3 sequence (DNA): TGTGCCAGCCGGAACAGGGGGCGGCCTGAAGCTTTCTTT. This sequence encodes CASRNRGRPEAFF.

This clone was seen a handful of times. The chain employs TRBV7-2 and TRBJ1-5, with D maybe TRBD1 (5 bases). Germline loops: CDR1 SGHTA, CDR2 FQGNSA. Trimming removed 1 base from V and 8 bases from J, with 12 bases in between. The CDR3 spans 14 residues. CDR3 region: CASSLERGQKPQHF. DNA of the CDR3: TGTGCCAGCAGCTTAGAAAGGGGCCAGAAGCCCCAGCATTTT.

This clone was observed once. Other DNA sequences in this specimen translate into the identical CDR3. V usage is TRBV12-3 or TRBV12-4 and J usage is TRBJ2-7; TRBD1 is a possible D gene (6 bases). This CDR3 region has 12 residues. Trimming left V 6 bases short and J 5 bases short, with 11 bases between. CDR3 in DNA: TGTGCCAGCAGCCCCGGACAGAACGAGCAGTACTTC. Translated, it gives CASSPGQNEQYF.

The rearrangement joins TRBV24-1 to TRBJ2-1; 7 nucleotides match TRBD1. The CDR3 totals 15 residues. V shed 3 bases and J 6 bases; nucleotides not matched to a gene: 7. CDR1 KGHDR and CDR2 SFDVKD come from the germline V gene. CDR3: CATSDRTGIRNEQFF. CDR3 in DNA: TGTGCCACCAGTGATAGGACAGGAATACGCAATGAGCAGTTCTTC.

This sequence joins TRBV7-2 and TRBJ1-4, with D unresolved. V was clipped by 4 bases and J by 0 bases, with 15 bases between them. The CDR3 contains 17 residues. Germline-derived CDR1 and CDR2 are SGHTA and FQGNSA. This CDR3 reads CASSSRGWRATNEKLFF. DNA of the CDR3: TGTGCCAGCAGCTCCAGAGGATGGCGGGCAACTAATGAAAAACTGTTTTTT.